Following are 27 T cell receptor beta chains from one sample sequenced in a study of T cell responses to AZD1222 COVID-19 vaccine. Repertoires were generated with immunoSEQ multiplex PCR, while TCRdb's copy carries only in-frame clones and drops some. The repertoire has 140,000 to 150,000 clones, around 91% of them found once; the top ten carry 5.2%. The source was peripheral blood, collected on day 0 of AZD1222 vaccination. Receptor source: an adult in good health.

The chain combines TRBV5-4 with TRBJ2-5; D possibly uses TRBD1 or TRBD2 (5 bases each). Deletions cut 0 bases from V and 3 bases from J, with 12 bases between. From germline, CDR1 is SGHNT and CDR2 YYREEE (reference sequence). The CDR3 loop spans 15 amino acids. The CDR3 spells CASSLALWGKETQYF. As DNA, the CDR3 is TGTGCCAGCAGCTTGGCCCTTTGGGGGAAAGAGACCCAGTACTTC.

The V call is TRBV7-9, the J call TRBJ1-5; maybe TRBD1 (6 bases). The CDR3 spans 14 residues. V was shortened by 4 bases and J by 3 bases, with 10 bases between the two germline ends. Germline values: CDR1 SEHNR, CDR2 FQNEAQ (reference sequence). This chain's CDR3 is CASSYTGSNQPQHF. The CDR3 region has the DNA TGTGCCAGCAGCTACACAGGGTCCAATCAGCCCCAGCATTTT.

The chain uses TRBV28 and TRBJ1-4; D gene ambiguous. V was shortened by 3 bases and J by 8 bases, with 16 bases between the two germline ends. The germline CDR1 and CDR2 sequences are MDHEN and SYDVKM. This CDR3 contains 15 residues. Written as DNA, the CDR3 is TGTGCCAGCAGTTTCTTGGGCGAGAATGGGGAAAAACTGTTTTTT. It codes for CASSFLGENGEKLFF.

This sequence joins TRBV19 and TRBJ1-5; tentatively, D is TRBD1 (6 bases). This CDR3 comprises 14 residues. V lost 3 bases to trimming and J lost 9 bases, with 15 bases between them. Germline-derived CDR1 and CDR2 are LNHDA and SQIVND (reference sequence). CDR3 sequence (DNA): TGTGCCAGTAGTATTCCGGGGGCCGCTGGGCCCCAGCATTTT. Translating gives CASSIPGAAGPQHF.

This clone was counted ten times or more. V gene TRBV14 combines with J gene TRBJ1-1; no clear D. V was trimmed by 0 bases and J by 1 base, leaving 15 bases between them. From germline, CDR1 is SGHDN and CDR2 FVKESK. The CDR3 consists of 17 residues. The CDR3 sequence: CASSQDPVRHKNTEAFF. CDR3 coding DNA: TGTGCCAGCAGCCAAGATCCCGTCCGACACAAGAACACTGAAGCTTTCTTT.

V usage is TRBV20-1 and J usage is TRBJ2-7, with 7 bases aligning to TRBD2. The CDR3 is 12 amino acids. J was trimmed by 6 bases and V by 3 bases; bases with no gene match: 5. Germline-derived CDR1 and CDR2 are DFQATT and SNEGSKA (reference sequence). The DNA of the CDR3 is TGCAGTGCTAGTCCTAGCGGAGGCGAGCAGTACTTC. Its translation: CSASPSGGEQYF.

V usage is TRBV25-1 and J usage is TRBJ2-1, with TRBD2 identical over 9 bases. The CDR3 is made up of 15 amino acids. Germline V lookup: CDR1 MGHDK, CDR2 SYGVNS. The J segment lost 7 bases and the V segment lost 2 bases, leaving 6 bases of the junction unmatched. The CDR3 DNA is TGTGCCAGCAGTGAACGCGGGGGGGCCTGGAATGAGCAGTTCTTC. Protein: CASSERGGAWNEQFF.

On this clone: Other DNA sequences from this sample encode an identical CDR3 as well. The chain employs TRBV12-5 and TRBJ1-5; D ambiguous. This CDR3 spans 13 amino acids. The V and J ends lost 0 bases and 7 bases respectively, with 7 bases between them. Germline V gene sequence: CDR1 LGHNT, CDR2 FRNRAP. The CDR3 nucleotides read TGTGCTAGTGGTTTGGTACTCGGGCAGCCCCAGCATTTT. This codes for CASGLVLGQPQHF.

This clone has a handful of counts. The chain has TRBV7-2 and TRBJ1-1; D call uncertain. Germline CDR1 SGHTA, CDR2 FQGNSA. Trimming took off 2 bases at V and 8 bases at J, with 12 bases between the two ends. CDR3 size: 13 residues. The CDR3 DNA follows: TGTGCCAGCAGCTTAAAACTGCAGATCGAAGCTTTCTTT. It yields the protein CASSLKLQIEAFF.

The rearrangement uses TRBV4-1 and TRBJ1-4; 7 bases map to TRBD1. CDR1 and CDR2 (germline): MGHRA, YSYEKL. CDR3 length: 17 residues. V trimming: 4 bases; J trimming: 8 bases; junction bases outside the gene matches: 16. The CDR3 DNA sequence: TGCGCCAGCAGCCCCTATCACCAGGGGGTGATAGGGGAAAAACTGTTTTTT. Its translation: CASSPYHQGVIGEKLFF.

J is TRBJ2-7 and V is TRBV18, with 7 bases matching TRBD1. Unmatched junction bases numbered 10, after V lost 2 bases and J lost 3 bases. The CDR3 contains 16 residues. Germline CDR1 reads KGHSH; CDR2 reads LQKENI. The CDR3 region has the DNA TGTGCCAGCTCACCATCTCCGGGACAGAGTTACTACGAGCAGTACTTC. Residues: CASSPSPGQSYYEQYF.

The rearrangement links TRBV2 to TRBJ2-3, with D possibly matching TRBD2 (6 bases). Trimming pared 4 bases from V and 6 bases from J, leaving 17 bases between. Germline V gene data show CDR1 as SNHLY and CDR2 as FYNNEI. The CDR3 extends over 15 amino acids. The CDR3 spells CASSVEGQASDTQYF. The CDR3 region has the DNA TGTGCCAGCAGTGTGGAGGGTCAGGCGTCCGATACGCAGTATTTT.

The CDR3 region is CASSLKGAGGPYEQYF. Here the CDR3 DNA reads TGTGCCAGCAGCTTAAAGGGAGCGGGAGGGCCCTACGAGCAGTACTTC. V is TRBV7-2 and J is TRBJ2-7, with 10 bases aligning to TRBD2. The trim removed 2 bases at V and 2 bases at J, leaving 6 bases unmatched. Germline CDR1 is SGHTA and CDR2 is FQGNSA. The CDR3 is made up of 16 amino acids. Based on the CDR3 plus reference TRBV7-2 and TRBJ2-7, the full variable domain is GAGVSQSPSNKVTEKGKDVELRCDPISGHTALYWYRQSLGQGLEFLIYFQGNSAPDKSGLPSDRFSAERTGGSVSTLTIQRTQQEDSAVYLCASSLKGAGGPYEQYFGPGTRLTVT.

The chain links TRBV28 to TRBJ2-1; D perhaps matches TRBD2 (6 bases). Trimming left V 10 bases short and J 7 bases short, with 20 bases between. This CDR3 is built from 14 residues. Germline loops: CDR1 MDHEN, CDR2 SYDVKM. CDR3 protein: CATESTGGANEQFF. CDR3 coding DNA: TGTGCCACCGAAAGTACCGGGGGTGCGAATGAGCAGTTCTTC.

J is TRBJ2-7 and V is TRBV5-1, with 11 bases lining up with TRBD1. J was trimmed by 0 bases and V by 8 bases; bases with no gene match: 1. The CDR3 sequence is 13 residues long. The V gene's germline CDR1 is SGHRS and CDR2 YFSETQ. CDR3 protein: CASGTGGSYEQYF. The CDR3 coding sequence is TGCGCCAGTGGGACAGGGGGCTCCTACGAGCAGTACTTC. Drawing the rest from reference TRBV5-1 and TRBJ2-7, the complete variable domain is KAGVTQTPRYLIKTRGQQVTLSCSPISGHRSVSWYQQTPGQGLQFLFEYFSETQRNKGNFPGRFSGRQFSNSRSEMNVSTLELGDSALYLCASGTGGSYEQYFGPGTRLTVT.

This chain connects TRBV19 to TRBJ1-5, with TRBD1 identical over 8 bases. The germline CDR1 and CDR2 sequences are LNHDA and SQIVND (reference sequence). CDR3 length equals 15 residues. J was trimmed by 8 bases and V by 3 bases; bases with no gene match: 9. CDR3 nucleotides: TGTGCCAGTAGTATGACAGGGGTGTTCCTCGAGCCCCAGCATTTT. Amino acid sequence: CASSMTGVFLEPQHF.

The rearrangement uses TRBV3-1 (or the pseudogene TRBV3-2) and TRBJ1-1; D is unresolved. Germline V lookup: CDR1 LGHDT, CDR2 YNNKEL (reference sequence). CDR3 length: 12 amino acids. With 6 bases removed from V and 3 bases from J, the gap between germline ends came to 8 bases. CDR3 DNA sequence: TGTGCCAGCAGGGACGGACACACTGAAGCTTTCTTT. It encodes CASRDGHTEAFF.

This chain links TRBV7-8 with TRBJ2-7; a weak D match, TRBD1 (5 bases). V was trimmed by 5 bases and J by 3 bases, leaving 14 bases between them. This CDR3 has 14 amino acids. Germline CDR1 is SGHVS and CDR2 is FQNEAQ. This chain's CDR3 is CASSLRQIYYEQYF. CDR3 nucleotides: TGTGCCAGCAGCCTAAGACAGATCTACTACGAGCAGTACTTC.

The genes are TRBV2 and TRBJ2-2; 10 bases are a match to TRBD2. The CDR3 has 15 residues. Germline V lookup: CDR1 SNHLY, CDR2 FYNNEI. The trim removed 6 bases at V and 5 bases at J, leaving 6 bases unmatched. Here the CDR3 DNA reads TGTGCCAGCAGAGCTAGCGGGGGAAAGACCGGGGAGCTGTTTTTT. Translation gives CASRASGGKTGELFF.

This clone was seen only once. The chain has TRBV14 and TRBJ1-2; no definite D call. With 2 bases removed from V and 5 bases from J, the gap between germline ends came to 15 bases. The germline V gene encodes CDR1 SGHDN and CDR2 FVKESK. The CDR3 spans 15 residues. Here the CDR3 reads CASSQMNTDPYGYTF. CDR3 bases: TGTGCCAGCAGCCAAATGAATACAGACCCGTATGGCTACACCTTC.

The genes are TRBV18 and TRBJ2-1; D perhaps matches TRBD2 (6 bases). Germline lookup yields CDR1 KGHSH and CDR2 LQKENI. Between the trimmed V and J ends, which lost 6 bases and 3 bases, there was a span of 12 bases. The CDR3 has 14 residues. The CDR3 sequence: CASSKDYVYNEQFF. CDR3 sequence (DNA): TGTGCCAGCTCTAAGGACTACGTCTACAATGAGCAGTTCTTC.

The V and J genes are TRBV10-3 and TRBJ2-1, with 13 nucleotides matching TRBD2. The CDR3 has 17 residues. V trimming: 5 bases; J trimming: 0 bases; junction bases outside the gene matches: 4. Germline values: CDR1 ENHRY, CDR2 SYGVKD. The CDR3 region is CAISTWTSGSSYNEQFF. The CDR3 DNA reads TGTGCCATCAGTACCTGGACTAGCGGGAGCTCCTACAATGAGCAGTTCTTC.

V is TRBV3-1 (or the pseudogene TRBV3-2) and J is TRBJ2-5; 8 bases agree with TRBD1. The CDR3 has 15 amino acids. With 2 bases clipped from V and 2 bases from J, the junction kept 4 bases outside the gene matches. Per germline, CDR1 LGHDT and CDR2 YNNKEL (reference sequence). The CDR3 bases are TGTGCCAGCAGCCAACTGGGGACAGGACAAGAGACCCAGTACTTC. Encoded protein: CASSQLGTGQETQYF.

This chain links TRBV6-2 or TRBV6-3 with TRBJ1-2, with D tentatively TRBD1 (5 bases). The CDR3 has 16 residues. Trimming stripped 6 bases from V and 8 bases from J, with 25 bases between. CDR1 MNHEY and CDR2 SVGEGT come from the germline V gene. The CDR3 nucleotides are TGTGCCAGCAGCCGCCGACAGTTAAAGGGGATTGAGGGCTACACCTTC. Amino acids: CASSRRQLKGIEGYTF.

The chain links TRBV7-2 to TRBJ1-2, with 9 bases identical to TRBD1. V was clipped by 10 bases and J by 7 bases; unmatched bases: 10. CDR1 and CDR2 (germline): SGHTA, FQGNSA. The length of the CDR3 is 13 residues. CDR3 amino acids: CATAGRGQGGYTF. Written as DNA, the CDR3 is TGTGCCACCGCGGGCAGGGGACAGGGTGGCTACACCTTC.

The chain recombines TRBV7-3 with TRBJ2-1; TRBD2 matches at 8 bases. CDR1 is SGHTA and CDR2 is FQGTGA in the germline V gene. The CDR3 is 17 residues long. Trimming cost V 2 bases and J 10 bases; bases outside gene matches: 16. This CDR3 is CASSLGTSSPTAGEQFF. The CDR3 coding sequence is TGTGCCAGCAGCTTAGGGACTAGTTCCCCAACCGCCGGGGAGCAGTTCTTC.

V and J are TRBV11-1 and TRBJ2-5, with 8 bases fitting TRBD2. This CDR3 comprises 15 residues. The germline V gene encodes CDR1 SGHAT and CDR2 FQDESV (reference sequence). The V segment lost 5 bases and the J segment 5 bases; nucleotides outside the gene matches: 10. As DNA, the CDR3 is TGTGCCAGCAGCCGAATAACGGGGGGGCAGGAGACCCAGTACTTC. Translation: CASSRITGGQETQYF.